Detailed here is one T cell receptor (beta chain). Original processing notes: Reference gene primer amplification gave estimated nucleated cell counts. Generated by immunoSEQ multiplex PCR, the TCRdb table keeps only in-frame clones and is missing some. The DNA was the basis for D and trimming; V, J and clone size are from that table. The table includes 43,000 or so clones, roughly 80% detected once. The record originates from a study of blood T cell repertoires in COVID-19. Overall study: COVID-19 samples, acute and convalescent, were from the United States, Italy and Spain. In each case, the material was cDNA or gDNA derived from T cells, B-cell-depleted T cells, or PBMCs.

The CDR3 runs to 15 residues. Germline CDR1 and CDR2: MGHRA and YSYEKL. Trimming left V 0 bases short and J 4 bases short, with 12 bases between. V usage is TRBV4-1 and J usage is TRBJ1-2; a weak D match, TRBD1 (6 bases). What was sequenced was peripheral blood. The TCR comes from a man aged 60 to 69 with active COVID-19. CDR3 coding DNA: TGCGCCAGCAGCCAAGAATACAGGGCGGGCTATGGCTACACCTTC. It translates to CASSQEYRAGYGYTF.